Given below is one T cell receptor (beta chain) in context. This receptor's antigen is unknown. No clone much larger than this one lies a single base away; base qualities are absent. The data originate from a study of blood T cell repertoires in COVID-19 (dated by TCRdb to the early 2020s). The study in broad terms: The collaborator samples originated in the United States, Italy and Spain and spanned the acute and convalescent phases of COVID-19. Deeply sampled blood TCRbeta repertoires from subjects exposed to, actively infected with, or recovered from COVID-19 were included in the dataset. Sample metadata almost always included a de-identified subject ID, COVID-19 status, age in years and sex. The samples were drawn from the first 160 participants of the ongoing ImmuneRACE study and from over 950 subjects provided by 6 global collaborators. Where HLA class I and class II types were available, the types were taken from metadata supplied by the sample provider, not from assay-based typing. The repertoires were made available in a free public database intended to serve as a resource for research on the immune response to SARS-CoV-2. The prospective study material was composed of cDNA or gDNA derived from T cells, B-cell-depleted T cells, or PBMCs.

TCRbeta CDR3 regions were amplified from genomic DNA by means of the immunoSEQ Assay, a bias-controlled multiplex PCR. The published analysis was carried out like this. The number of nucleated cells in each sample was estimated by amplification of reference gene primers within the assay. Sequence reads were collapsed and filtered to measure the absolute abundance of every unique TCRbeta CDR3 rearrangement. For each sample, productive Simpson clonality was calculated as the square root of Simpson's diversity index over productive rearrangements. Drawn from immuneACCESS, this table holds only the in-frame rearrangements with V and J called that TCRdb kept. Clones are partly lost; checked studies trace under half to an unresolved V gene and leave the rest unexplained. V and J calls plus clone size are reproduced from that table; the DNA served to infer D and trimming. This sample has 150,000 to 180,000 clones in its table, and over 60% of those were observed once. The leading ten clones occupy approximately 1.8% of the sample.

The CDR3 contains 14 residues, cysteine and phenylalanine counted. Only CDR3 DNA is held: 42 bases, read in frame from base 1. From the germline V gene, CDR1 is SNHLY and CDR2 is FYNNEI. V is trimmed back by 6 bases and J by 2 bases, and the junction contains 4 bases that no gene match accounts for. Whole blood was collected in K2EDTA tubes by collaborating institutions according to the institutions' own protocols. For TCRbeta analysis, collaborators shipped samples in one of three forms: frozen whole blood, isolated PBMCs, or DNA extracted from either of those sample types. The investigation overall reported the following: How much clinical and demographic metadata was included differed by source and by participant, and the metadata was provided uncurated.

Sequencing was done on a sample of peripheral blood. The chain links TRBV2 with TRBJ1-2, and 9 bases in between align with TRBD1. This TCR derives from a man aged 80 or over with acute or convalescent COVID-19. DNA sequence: TGTGCCAGCAGGCGCGGACAGGGGAACTATGGCTACACCTTC. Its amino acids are CASRRGQGNYGYTF.